Listed below are T cell receptor beta chains from one sample, sequenced in a study of cytomegalovirus exposure and HLA in healthy donors. Sequenced by immunoSEQ multiplex PCR; TCRdb stores in-frame clones only, minus some. This sample yields 140,000 or so clones, of which under 90% are seen a single time; under 6% belongs to the top ten. Sequenced sample: PBMCs. These receptors were taken from a man in his forties in good health and CMV-seronegative. Each CDR3 is given with its conserved first and last residue. A D gene is named only where the DNA matches it firmly. Not all rows give a size; the values are once, few, many and, for expanded clones, a class.

j_call: TRBJ1-2
d_call: NA
v_call: TRBV28
clone_size: NA
cdr3_aa: CASLRALDYGYTF
cdr3_nt: TGTGCCAGCCTGAGGGCGCTTGACTATGGCTACACCTTC

j_call: TRBJ1-1
d_call: NA
v_call: TRBV7-7
clone_size: NA
cdr3_aa: CASSPPGSDTEAFF
cdr3_nt: TGTGCCAGCTCCCCCCCCGGGTCCGACACTGAAGCTTTCTTT

j_call: TRBJ1-2
d_call: TRBD1
v_call: TRBV30
clone_size: NA
cdr3_aa: CAFTWTGVYGYTF
cdr3_nt: TGTGCCTTCACGTGGACAGGGGTTTATGGCTACACCTTC

j_call: TRBJ2-1
d_call: TRBD1
v_call: TRBV7-8
clone_size: few
cdr3_aa: CASSLAPGQSSYNEQFF
cdr3_nt: TGTGCCAGCAGCTTAGCCCCGGGACAGAGCTCCTACAATGAGCAGTTCTTC

j_call: TRBJ1-5
d_call: TRBD1
v_call: TRBV18
clone_size: NA
cdr3_aa: CASSPFDRGQIQPQHF
cdr3_nt: TGTGCCAGCTCCCCCTTTGACAGGGGACAGATTCAGCCCCAGCATTTT

j_call: TRBJ2-1
d_call: TRBD2
v_call: TRBV6-5
clone_size: NA
cdr3_aa: CASSYTSGGPYGEQFF
cdr3_nt: TGTGCCAGCAGTTACACAAGCGGGGGCCCGTATGGTGAGCAGTTCTTC

j_call: TRBJ1-3
d_call: NA
v_call: TRBV21-1
clone_size: NA
cdr3_aa: CASIHSPNDSLSSGNTIYF
cdr3_nt: TGTGCCAGCATCCATAGTCCCAATGACTCCTTAAGCTCTGGAAACACCATATATTTT

j_call: TRBJ2-1
d_call: TRBD2
v_call: TRBV15
clone_size: NA
cdr3_aa: CATSRDPREGEQFF
cdr3_nt: TGTGCCACCAGCAGAGATCCCAGGGAGGGTGAGCAGTTCTTC

j_call: TRBJ1-6
d_call: NA
v_call: TRBV6-1
clone_size: few
cdr3_aa: CASSEDAPGNGSPLHF
cdr3_nt: TGTGCCAGCAGTGAAGATGCCCCAGGGAATGGTTCACCCCTCCACTTT

j_call: TRBJ2-7
d_call: NA
v_call: TRBV7-2
clone_size: NA
cdr3_aa: CASTEQVTSYEQYF
cdr3_nt: TGTGCCAGCACCGAACAGGTGACCTCCTACGAGCAGTACTTC